This T cell receptor beta chain was documented in a study of T-cell reconstitution after alpha-beta-depleted transplantation in children. Points from the study as a whole: Hyperexpanded clones declined; after one year, newly produced T cells mostly supplied diversity. Several hundred graft clones that had expanded were reportedly the source of alpha-beta T cells about two months after transplant.

This clonotype was counted at least ten times. As yet, its antigen is unknown. Unique molecular identifiers were built into the TCRbeta library. TCRdb analysed the PCR reads with MiXCR anew, one entry per CDR3 protein. The sample carries tens of thousands of distinct CDR3 sequences, 5.8% recorded once. The CDR3 contains 13 residues. V was trimmed by 4 bases and J by 4 bases, leaving 10 bases between them. Germline V gene lookup returns CDR1 LGHNA and CDR2 YNFKEQ. The chain joins TRBV4-2 to TRBJ1-2; no clear D gene. The receptor comes from a female patient under 10 years old who had a stem cell transplant for aplastic anemia, so the T cells may come from the graft donor. The sequences come from PBMCs, mostly from graft donor cells, collected 60 days after TCRalphabeta/CD19-depleted stem cell transplant. The CDR3 DNA is TGTGCCAGCAGCCCGGAAAGGGCCTATGGCTACACCTTC. It codes for CASSPERAYGYTF.